These T cell receptor beta chains were read from a single sample in a study of persistence of HIV-infected CD4 T cells. The table came from immunoSEQ multiplex PCR; TCRdb's copy has only in-frame clones and leaves some out. The data contain some 13,000 clones, approximately 68% of them singletons. These receptors' targets are unknown. The input for sequencing was CD4+ T cells sorted from PBMCs after approximately 18-hour stimulation, taken from a patient who received antiretroviral therapy. Every receptor here comes from an adult man with HIV who was CMV-seropositive. CDR3s include the opening cysteine and the closing phenylalanine or tryptophan. A D gene is named only where the DNA matches it firmly. Expanded clones get a size class; other rows say once, few or many, or leave the size out.

j_call clone_size v_call d_call cdr3_nt cdr3_aa
TRBJ2-1 . TRBV7-9 . TGTGCCAGCAGCTTAGCATGGGATCGGGAGCAGTTCTTC CASSLAWDREQFF
TRBJ2-7 . TRBV2 TRBD1 TGTGCCAGCAGGGACAGGGGGAAGTCCTACGAGCAGTACTTC CASRDRGKSYEQYF
TRBJ2-3 . TRBV3-1/TRBV3-2 . TGTGCCAGCAGCCAAGAGCGGGGACGGCGTAAACCTAGCACAGATACGCAGTATTTT CASSQERGRRKPSTDTQYF
TRBJ2-7 . TRBV6-6 TRBD2 TGTGCCAGCAGGCCTACCGGGACTAGCGTCTCCTACGAGCAGTACTTC CASRPTGTSVSYEQYF
TRBJ2-3 . TRBV20-1 TRBD2 TGCAGTGCTAGTCCCCCGGGACTAGCGGGAGGGCCCGTAGATACGCAGTATTTT CSASPPGLAGGPVDTQYF
TRBJ1-2 . TRBV7-6 . TGTGCCAGCAGCCGCCGGGACGGGGGGCTTGGCTACACCTTC CASSRRDGGLGYTF
TRBJ1-1 once TRBV29-1 . TGCAGCGTTGAAAGTCGCCAGGGGTTGAACACTGAAGCTTTCTTT CSVESRQGLNTEAFF
TRBJ2-3 . TRBV6-4 TRBD2 TGTGCCAGCAGTACCGGGACTAGCGCCACAGATACGCAGTATTTT CASSTGTSATDTQYF
TRBJ1-2 . TRBV5-6 . TGTGCCAGCAGTCCGGAGGTAGACTATGGCTACACCTTC CASSPEVDYGYTF
TRBJ1-4 . TRBV6-5 . TGTGCCACCGGCGGGGCAGCAACTAATGAAAAACTGTTTTTT CATGGAATNEKLFF
TRBJ2-7 . TRBV7-9 . TGTGCCAGCAGCTTGGGCCAGTCAGACGAGCAGTACTTC CASSLGQSDEQYF
TRBJ2-7 . TRBV7-2 . TGTGCCAGCAGCTCCCGAAGGTCCTACGAGCAGTACTTC CASSSRRSYEQYF
TRBJ1-2 . TRBV10-3 . TGTGCCATCAGGTCCGGGCGGGCTTTGGGTGGCTACACCTTC CAIRSGRALGGYTF
TRBJ1-3 once TRBV20-1 TRBD1 TGCAGTGCTAGTGCTTGGACAGGGCCTGGAAACACCATATATTTT CSASAWTGPGNTIYF
TRBJ1-3 . TRBV27 TRBD1 TGTGCCAGCAGCAGGGGGAGCTCTGGAAACACCATATATTTT CASSRGSSGNTIYF
TRBJ2-2 . TRBV5-1 . TGCGCCAGCAGCTTGGTGAAGCAGGGCGTCGGGGAGCTGTTTTTT CASSLVKQGVGELFF
TRBJ2-3 . TRBV7-3 TRBD2 TGTGCCAGCAGCTCGCTGGCGGGAGAGGCGGGTCCGAGTACGCAGTATTTT CASSSLAGEAGPSTQYF
TRBJ1-3 medium-sized TRBV14 . TGTGCCAGCAGCCAAGCCCAGTGGGGTTACCGAAACACCATATATTTT CASSQAQWGYRNTIYF
TRBJ2-1 . TRBV5-1 . TGCGCCAGCAGCTTGAGTCTTCAAGGGTACAATGAGCAGTTCTTC CASSLSLQGYNEQFF
TRBJ1-4 . TRBV18 . TGTGCCAGCTCACTCCGGGCAACTAATGAAAAACTGTTTTTT CASSLRATNEKLFF
TRBJ1-1 . TRBV6-6 . TGTGCCAGCAATCAGGGGAACACTGAAGCTTTCTTT CASNQGNTEAFF
TRBJ1-3 once TRBV19 TRBD1 TGTGCCAGCCAACCGGGACAGGGTGTTGGAAACACCATATATTTT CASQPGQGVGNTIYF